Included here is one T cell receptor (beta chain) sequence, with context. Antigen unknown. V gave up 0 bases and J gave up 5 bases, with 16 bases separating them. This CDR3 is built from 16 residues. Germline V lookup: CDR1 SGHRS, CDR2 YFSETQ. This specimen belongs to a study of shared clonotypes between healthy human individuals. Profiled with immunoSEQ multiplex PCR; TCRdb holds only in-frame clones, not every one. The sample has around 1.5 million clones, 95% to 99% seen once. Notes on the study in general: A limitation of the genetic and exposure-history diversity represented arose from few donors.

Naive CD45RA+ and memory CD45RA-negative subsets were split from CD4+ cells. V gene TRBV5-1 combines with J gene TRBJ2-3; the D gene is possibly TRBD2 (6 bases). The sequenced sample was naive CD4+ T cells sorted from blood. Subset here: CD45RA+ positively selected. This TCR was sampled from a man in his thirties or forties in good health. The DNA for the CDR3 is TGCGCCAGCAGCTTGGCACTGAGCGGGCAGGGAGATACGCAGTATTTT. It is translated as CASSLALSGQGDTQYF. The variable domain in full, completed from reference TRBV5-1 and TRBJ2-3, reads KAGVTQTPRYLIKTRGQQVTLSCSPISGHRSVSWYQQTPGQGLQFLFEYFSETQRNKGNFPGRFSGRQFSNSRSEMNVSTLELGDSALYLCASSLALSGQGDTQYFGPGTRLTVL.